This T cell receptor (beta chain) comes out of a study of PD-1 blockade in classical Hodgkin lymphoma (dated by TCRdb to 2019 to 2021). For the wider study: Nivolumab dosing was 3 mg/kg intravenously every 2 weeks, continuing until either disease progression or unacceptable toxicity. A peripheral blood immune signature of response to PD-1 blockade in classical Hodgkin lymphoma was defined using TCR beta sequencing and CyTOF.

The paper as a whole reports these results and caveats: Diversity was lower in patients who began nivolumab less than 1 year after ASCT, so these patients were left out of later analyses to avoid confounding by immune reconstitution. Baseline TCR diversity was reported as lower in newly diagnosed patients than in healthy donors, and lower still in relapsed/refractory patients. CD4+ but not CD8+ TCR diversity rose significantly by C4D1 (p=0.0027 vs p=0.16), most apparent in complete responders (p=0.02). Trial patients achieving complete response had baseline diversity similar to newly diagnosed patients, whereas partial responders and progressors had significantly lower diversity. The study covered only a single clinical trial cohort, and the causes of the repertoire differences, possibly disease activity or prior therapy, were still not defined.

CDR1 and CDR2 (SGHRS, YFSETQ) derive from the germline V gene. Trimming takes 4 bases from V and 2 bases from J, and the germline ends sit 12 bases apart. The CDR3 contains 14 residues, cysteine and phenylalanine counted. Only CDR3 DNA remains: 42 bases, in frame from the first base. The meaning of the sample's time point label: cycle 4 day 1 (C4D1), after 5 to 7 weeks of nivolumab. All trial patients had relapsed after autologous stem cell transplantation, with cohorts A, B and C differing in prior brentuximab vedotin exposure. The trial cohort included 50 to 60 patients with relapsed/refractory classical Hodgkin lymphoma, and each patient had a best overall response of complete response, partial response or progressive disease. Trial patients were treated with single-agent nivolumab in the multi-cohort phase II CheckMate 205 trial. An independent review committee assessed best overall response using the 2007 International Working Group response criteria. Trial PBMCs were collected just before the start of nivolumab (C1D1) and during therapy at cycle 2 day 1 and cycle 4 day 1. After peripheral blood was drawn into 8 mL Vacutainer Cell Preparation Tubes, PBMCs were isolated by centrifugation and then cryopreserved.

Genomic DNA was isolated using the Qiagen DNeasy kit from unsorted PBMCs as well as from negatively selected CD4+ and CD8+ fractions. TCR beta CDR3 regions were subjected to amplification by immunoSEQ multiplex PCR with primers that anneal to V and J segments. A synthetic immune receptor repertoire was used to minimize amplification bias, and any remaining bias was removed computationally after sequencing. The original pipeline was this. Custom Python scripts were used to quantify repertoire diversity as the Shannon entropy index. The unsorted, CD4+ and CD8+ repertoires were each analyzed separately, with the exception of combined analyses, where CD4+ and CD8+ sequences were merged in silico. A clone was considered expanded if an increase in frequency of at least 2-fold after treatment relative to C1D1 was found, and a pseudocount of 0.5 was applied to clones undetected at baseline. Clones with 0 or 1 copy at C1D1 were defined as singleton clones, while clones with 2 or more copies were defined as non-singleton clones. Clones expanded in unsorted samples were assigned a CD4+, CD8+ or unknown annotation through matching of protein sequences in sorted samples from the same patient. Wilcoxon tests were applied to paired samples to test diversity changes from C1D1 to C4D1. TCRdb carries this immuneACCESS record with in-frame sequences only. Its versions omit some clonotypes, under half of them owing to an unresolved V gene in the studies checked, with the rest unexplained. V, J and clone size are taken as reported in that table, and D and trimming were inferred from the DNA itself. The sample yields about 110,000 clones; roughly nine tenths were counted once. Roughly 20% of the sample rests with the top ten.

On this clone itself: Its specific antigen is unknown. One base away there is no much larger clone; base qualities are not given.

Sequenced here: peripheral blood mononuclear cells (PBMCs), sampled before the fourth cycle of nivolumab. The sequence came from a human donor with classical Hodgkin lymphoma. The rearranged chain carries TRBV5-1 and TRBJ2-5, with no confidently assigned D gene. The DNA is as follows: TGCGCCAGCAGCCCGCGACTGGCACAAGAGACCCAGTACTTC. Translated, it reads CASSPRLAQETQYF.